The clone carrying this TCR beta chain was picked up a small number of times. Its antigen is undetermined. Together with a sample-barcoded 5' primer, a J-beta primer mix was included in a second PCR lasting roughly 6 to 12 cycles. A single record per CDR3 protein comes from TCRdb applying MiXCR to the 5' RACE reads. Of roughly 1,500,000 distinct CDR3 sequences listed, around 39% are singletons. This CDR3 has 15 amino acids. V shed 0 bases and J shed 0 bases, with 8 bases lying between them. Germline CDR1 and CDR2: SGDLS and YYNGEE. This sample was taken from a study of blood T cells in healthy people across ages. Study-wide results and limits: Higher diversity, along with more naive CD4+ cells, distinguished long-lived donors from aged donors.

Healthy Caucasians from Russia aged roughly 6 to 90 served as donors. Sequencing was performed on blood. The gene calls are TRBV9 and TRBJ2-3; D is undetermined. This TCR was sampled from a woman aged 18 to 35 in good health. Here the CDR3 DNA reads TGTGCCAGCAGCGTAGCGCGCGGTAGCACAGATACGCAGTATTTT. As protein: CASSVARGSTDTQYF.